Many counts were recorded for the clone carrying this T cell receptor (beta chain). Germline CDR1 SGHTA, CDR2 FQGNSA. The CDR3 sequence is 15 residues long. Losses at the gene ends were 6 bases for V and 3 bases for J; bases not matched to a gene: 4. It was with a sample-barcoded 5' primer and a J-beta primer mix that a second PCR of roughly 7 to 12 cycles was run. TCRdb re-analysed the 5' RACE reads in MiXCR, keeping a single row per CDR3 protein. Of 700,000 or so distinct CDR3 sequences listed, 20% to 25% are singletons. The data derive from a study of blood T cells in healthy people across ages. The source is a man aged 65 to 85 in good health. The sequenced sample consisted of blood. This sequence joins TRBV7-2 and TRBJ2-3; TRBD2 matches 12 bases. CDR3 residues: CASRRGTSGTDTQYF. The CDR3 coding sequence is TGTGCCAGCAGGAGGGGGACTAGCGGGACAGATACGCAGTATTTT.